This T cell receptor (beta chain) was retrieved from a study of glioma-infiltrating T cells. Study-level results: Above-expected tissue-blood divergence occurred in all gliomas, most in low-grade ones. Tissue and blood shared very few CDR3 sequences.

Using RNA template, CDR3s of TCR alpha and beta were amplified with iRepertoire arm-PCR. In TCRdb, the multiplex PCR reads were re-called with MiXCR into one record per CDR3 protein. The sample comprises around 97,000 distinct CDR3 sequences, about 30% of which are singletons, and 44% rests with the top ten. In its sample, this clonotype was seen many times. Antigen unknown. CDR3 size: 15 residues. CDR1 SGHTA and CDR2 FQGTGA come from the germline V gene. V lost 5 bases and J 7 bases, leaving 19 bases between the germline ends. Sequences were obtained from glioma tissue, nonneoplastic brain tissue, or PBMCs (not recorded which). This receptor was identified in a human donor with low-grade glioma or glioblastoma, undergoing nonglioma brain surgery, or in good health (not recorded which). The chain is built from TRBV7-3 and TRBJ2-3; possible D gene TRBD1, 5 bases. CDR3 protein: CASSQTTVAGNTQYF. The CDR3 region has the DNA TGTGCCAGCAGCCAAACCACAGTTGCAGGGAATACGCAGTATTTT. Using reference TRBV7-3 and TRBJ2-3 for the parts outside the CDR3, the full variable domain is GAGVSQTPSNKVTEKGKYVELRCDPISGHTALYWYRQSLGQGPEFLIYFQGTGAADDSGLPNDRFFAVRPEGSVSTLKIQRTERGDSAVYLCASSQTTVAGNTQYFGPGTRLTVL.